This record concerns one TCR beta chain sequence. The sample originates from a study of blood T cell repertoires in COVID-19. The CDR3 has 14 amino acids. J gave up 6 bases and V 3 bases, and 6 bases lay outside the gene matches. In germline, CDR1 is LNHDA, CDR2 SQIVND (reference sequence). Here immunoSEQ multiplex PCR was the method, and the copy in TCRdb shows in-frame clones only, minus some. The sample lists roughly 78,000 clones, roughly 80% occurring once. The chain couples TRBV19 to TRBJ2-3; 7 bases fit TRBD2. Sequenced: peripheral blood. The sequence came from a middle-aged man with COVID-19, enrolled during active disease. CDR3 amino acids: CASSMVAGVDTQYF. The CDR3 nucleotides are TGTGCCAGTAGTATGGTGGCGGGGGTCGATACGCAGTATTTT.